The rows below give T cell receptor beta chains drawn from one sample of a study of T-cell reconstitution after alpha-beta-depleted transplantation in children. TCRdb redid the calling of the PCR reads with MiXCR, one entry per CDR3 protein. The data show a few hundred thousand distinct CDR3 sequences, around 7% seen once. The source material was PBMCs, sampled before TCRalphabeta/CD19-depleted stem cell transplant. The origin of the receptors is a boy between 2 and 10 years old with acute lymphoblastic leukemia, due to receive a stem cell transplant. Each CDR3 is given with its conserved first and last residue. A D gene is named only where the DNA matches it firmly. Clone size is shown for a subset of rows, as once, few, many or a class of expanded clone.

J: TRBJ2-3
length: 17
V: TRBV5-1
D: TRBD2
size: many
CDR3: CASSRLLAGGLADTQYF
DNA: TGCGCCAGCAGCAGGCTCCTAGCGGGGGGGCTGGCAGATACGCAGTATTTT

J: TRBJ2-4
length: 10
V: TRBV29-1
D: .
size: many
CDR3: CSAIFNIQYF
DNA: TGCAGCGCTATTTTTAACATTCAGTACTTC

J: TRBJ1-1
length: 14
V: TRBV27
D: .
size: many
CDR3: CASSSPGENTEAFF
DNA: TGTGCCAGCAGTTCGCCGGGGGAGAACACTGAAGCTTTCTTT

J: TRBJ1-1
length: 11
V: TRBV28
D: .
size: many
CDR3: CASSSDTEAFF
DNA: TGTGCCAGCAGTTCTGACACTGAAGCTTTCTTT

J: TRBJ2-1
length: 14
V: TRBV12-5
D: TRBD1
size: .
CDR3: CASGLGQGRDEQFF
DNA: TGTGCTAGTGGTTTGGGACAGGGGCGCGATGAGCAGTTCTTC

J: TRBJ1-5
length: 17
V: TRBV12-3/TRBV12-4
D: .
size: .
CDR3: CASSFGGSPISNQPQHF
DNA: TGTGCCAGCAGTTTCGGGGGGTCACCGATTAGCAATCAGCCCCAGCATTTT

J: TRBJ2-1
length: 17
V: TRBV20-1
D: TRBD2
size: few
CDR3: CSAREGAGGLSTTEQFF
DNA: TGCAGTGCTAGAGAGGGGGCGGGGGGGCTGAGCACCACTGAGCAGTTCTTC

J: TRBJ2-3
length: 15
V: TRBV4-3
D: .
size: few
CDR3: CASSQEDLNTDTQYF
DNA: TGCGCCAGCAGCCAAGAGGACCTAAACACAGATACGCAGTATTTT

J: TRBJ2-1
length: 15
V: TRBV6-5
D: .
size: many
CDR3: CASSYGDGTYNEQFF
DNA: TGTGCCAGCAGTTACGGCGACGGAACTTACAATGAGCAGTTCTTC

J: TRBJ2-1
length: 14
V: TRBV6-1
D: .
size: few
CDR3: CASSGELGYNEQFF
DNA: TGTGCCAGCAGTGGGGAGTTGGGGTACAATGAGCAGTTCTTC

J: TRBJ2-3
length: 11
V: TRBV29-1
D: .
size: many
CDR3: CSVVLTDTQYF
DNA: TGCAGCGTTGTTTTAACAGATACGCAGTATTTT

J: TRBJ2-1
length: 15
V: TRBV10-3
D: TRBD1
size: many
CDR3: CAIGDRGGPYNEQFF
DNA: TGTGCCATCGGGGACAGGGGAGGCCCCTACAATGAGCAGTTCTTC

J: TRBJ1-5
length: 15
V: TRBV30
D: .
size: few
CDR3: CAWSVSNGGQQPQHF
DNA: TGTGCCTGGAGTGTATCTAACGGCGGCCAACAGCCCCAGCATTTT

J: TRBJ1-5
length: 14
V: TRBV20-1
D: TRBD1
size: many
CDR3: CSAVQGALNQPQHF
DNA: TGCAGTGCGGTACAGGGGGCCCTCAATCAGCCCCAGCATTTT

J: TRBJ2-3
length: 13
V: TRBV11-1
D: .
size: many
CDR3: CASSLALGDTQYF
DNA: TGTGCCAGCAGCTTAGCCCTGGGTGATACGCAGTATTTT